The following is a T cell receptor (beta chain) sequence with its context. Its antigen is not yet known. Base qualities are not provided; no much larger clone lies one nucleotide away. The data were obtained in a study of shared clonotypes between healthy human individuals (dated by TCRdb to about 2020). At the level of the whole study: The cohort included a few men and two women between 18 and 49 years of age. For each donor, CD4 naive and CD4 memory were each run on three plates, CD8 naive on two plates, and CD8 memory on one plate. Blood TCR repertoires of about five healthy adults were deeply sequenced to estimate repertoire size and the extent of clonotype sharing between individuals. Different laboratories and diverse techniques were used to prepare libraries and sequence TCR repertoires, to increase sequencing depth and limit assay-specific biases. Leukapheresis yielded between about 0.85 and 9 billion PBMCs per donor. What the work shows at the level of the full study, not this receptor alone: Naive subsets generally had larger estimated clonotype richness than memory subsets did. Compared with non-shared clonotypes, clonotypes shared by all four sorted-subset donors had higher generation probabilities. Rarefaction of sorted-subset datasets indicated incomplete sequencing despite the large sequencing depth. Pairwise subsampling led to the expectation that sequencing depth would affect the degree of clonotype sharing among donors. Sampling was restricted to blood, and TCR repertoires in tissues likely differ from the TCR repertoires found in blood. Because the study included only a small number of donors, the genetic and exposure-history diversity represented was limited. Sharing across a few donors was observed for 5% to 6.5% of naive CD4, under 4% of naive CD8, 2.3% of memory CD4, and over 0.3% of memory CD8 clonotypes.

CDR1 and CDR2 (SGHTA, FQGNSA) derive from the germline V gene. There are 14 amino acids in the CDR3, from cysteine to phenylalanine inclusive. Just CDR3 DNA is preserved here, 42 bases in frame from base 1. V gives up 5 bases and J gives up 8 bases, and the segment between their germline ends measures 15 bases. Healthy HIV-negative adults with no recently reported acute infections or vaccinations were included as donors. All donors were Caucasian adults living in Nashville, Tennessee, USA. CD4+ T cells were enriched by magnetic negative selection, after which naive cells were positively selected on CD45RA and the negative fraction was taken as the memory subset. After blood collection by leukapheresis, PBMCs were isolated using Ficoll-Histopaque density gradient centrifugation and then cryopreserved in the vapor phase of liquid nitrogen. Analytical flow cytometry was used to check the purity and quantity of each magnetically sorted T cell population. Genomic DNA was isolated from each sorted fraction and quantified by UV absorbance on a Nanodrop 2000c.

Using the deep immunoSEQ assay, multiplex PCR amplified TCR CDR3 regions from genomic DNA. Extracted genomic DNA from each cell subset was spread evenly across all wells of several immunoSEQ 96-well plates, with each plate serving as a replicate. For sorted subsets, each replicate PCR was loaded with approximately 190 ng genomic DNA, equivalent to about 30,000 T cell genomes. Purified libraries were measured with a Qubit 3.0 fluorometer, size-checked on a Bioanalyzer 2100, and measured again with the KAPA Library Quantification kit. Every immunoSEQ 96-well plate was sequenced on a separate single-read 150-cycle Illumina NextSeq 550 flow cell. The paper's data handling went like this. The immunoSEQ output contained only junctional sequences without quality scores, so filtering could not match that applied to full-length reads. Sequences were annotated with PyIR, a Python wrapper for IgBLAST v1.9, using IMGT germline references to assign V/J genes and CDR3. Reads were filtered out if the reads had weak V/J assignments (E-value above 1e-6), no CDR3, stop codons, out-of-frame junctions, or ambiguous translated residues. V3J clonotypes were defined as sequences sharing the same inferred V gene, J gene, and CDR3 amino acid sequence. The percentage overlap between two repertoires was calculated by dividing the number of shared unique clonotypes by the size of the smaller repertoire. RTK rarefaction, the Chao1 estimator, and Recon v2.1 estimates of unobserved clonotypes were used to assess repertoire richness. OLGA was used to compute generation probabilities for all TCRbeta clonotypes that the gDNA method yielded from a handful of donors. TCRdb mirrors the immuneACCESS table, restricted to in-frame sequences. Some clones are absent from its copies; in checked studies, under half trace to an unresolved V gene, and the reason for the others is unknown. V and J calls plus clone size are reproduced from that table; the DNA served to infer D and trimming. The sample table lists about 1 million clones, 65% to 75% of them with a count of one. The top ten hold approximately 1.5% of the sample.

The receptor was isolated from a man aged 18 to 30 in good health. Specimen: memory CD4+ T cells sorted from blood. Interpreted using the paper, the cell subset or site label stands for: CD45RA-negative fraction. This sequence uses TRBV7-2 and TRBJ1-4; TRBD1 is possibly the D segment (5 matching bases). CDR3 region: CASSKSRDGEKLFF. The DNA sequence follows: TGTGCCAGCAGCAAAAGCCGGGACGGAGAAAAACTGTTTTTT. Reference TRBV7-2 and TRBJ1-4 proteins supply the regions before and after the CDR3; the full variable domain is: GAGVSQSPSNKVTEKGKDVELRCDPISGHTALYWYRQSLGQGLEFLIYFQGNSAPDKSGLPSDRFSAERTGGSVSTLTIQRTQQEDSAVYLCASSKSRDGEKLFFGSGTQLSVL.